This T cell receptor (beta chain) was recovered during a study of blood T cell repertoires in COVID-19. Original processing notes: From reference gene primer amplification, estimates of nucleated cell counts were derived. Profiled with immunoSEQ multiplex PCR; TCRdb holds only in-frame clones, not every one. The V and J calls and the clone size are those of that table, but D and trimming were determined from the DNA. The data hold about 250,000 clones, with about nine tenths observed a single time. CDR1 is SGHRS, CDR2 YFSETQ, per germline. With V trimmed by 4 bases and J by 4 bases, 9 bases remained unmatched. This CDR3 comprises 15 residues.

This receptor was taken from a man aged 25 to 40 with COVID-19, enrolled during active disease. Material: peripheral blood. The chain carries TRBV5-1 and TRBJ2-7; 9 positions agree with TRBD1. The CDR3 loop is CASSVTGTGFYEQYF. In nucleotides, the CDR3 is TGCGCCAGCAGCGTCACCGGGACAGGGTTTTACGAGCAGTACTTC. The variable domain in full, completed from reference TRBV5-1 and TRBJ2-7, reads KAGVTQTPRYLIKTRGQQVTLSCSPISGHRSVSWYQQTPGQGLQFLFEYFSETQRNKGNFPGRFSGRQFSNSRSEMNVSTLELGDSALYLCASSVTGTGFYEQYFGPGTRLTVT.